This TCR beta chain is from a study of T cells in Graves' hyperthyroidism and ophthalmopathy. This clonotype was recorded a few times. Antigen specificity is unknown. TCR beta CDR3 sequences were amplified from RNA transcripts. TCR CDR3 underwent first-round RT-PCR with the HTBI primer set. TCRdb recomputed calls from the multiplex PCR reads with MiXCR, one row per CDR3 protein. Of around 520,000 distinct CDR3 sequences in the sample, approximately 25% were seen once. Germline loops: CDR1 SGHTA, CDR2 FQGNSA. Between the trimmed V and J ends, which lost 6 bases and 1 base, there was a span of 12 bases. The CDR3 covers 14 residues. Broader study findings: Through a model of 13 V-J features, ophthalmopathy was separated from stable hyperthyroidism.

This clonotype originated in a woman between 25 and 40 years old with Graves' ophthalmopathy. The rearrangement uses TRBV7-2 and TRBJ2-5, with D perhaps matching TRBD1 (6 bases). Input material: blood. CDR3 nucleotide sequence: TGTGCCAGCAGGCCGACAGGAAGCCAAGAGACCCAGTACTTC. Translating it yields CASRPTGSQETQYF. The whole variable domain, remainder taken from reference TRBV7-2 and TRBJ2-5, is GAGVSQSPSNKVTEKGKDVELRCDPISGHTALYWYRQSLGQGLEFLIYFQGNSAPDKSGLPSDRFSAERTGGSVSTLTIQRTQQEDSAVYLCASRPTGSQETQYFGPGTRLLVL.